One sample yielded the 30 T cell receptor beta chains listed below, sequenced in a study of blood T cell repertoires in COVID-19. Assay used: immunoSEQ multiplex PCR; TCRdb lists only in-frame clones, some missing. The sample consists of around 70,000 clones, 86% of them appearing once. The sample taken for sequencing was peripheral blood. These receptors were obtained from a man in his thirties or forties with acute or convalescent COVID-19.

CDR3 DNA sequence: TGTGCCAGCAGTACTAGCGGGAGGGCCCATACCGGGGAGCTGTTTTTT. Translating it yields CASSTSGRAHTGELFF. The chain employs TRBV2 and TRBJ2-2, with TRBD2 identical over 13 bases. This CDR3 contains 16 residues. The trim removed 5 bases at V and 5 bases at J, leaving 5 bases unmatched. Germline lookup yields CDR1 SNHLY and CDR2 FYNNEI.

The rearrangement joins TRBV21-1 to TRBJ1-5; TRBD1, the table's D call, lacks a check against the DNA. TRBV21-1 has pseudogene status. The CDR3 contains 15 residues. The CDR3 loop reads CASSKALTGTQPQHF. The CDR3 region has the DNA TGTGCCAGCAGCAAAGCCTTGACAGGGACCCAGCCCCAGCATTTT.

This clone has a single count. In DNA, the CDR3 is TGTGCCAGTAGTCCCCGGACAGGGGGCAGCACCGGGGAGCTGTTTTTT. Translating it yields CASSPRTGGSTGELFF. The V call is TRBV19, the J call TRBJ2-2, with 11 bases lining up with TRBD1. CDR1 is LNHDA and CDR2 is SQIVND in the germline V gene (reference sequence). The CDR3 extends over 16 amino acids. V dropped 5 bases and J dropped 4; count of bases not matched to a gene: 6.

The V and J genes are TRBV5-4 and TRBJ2-6; TRBD1 matches 7 bases. The germline gives CDR1 SGHNT, CDR2 YYREEE (reference sequence). The CDR3 is 17 residues long. V trimming: 4 bases; J trimming: 0 bases; junction bases outside the gene matches: 7. CDR3 sequence: CASSLGGPNSGANVLTF. The CDR3 nucleotides read TGTGCCAGCAGCCTAGGGGGCCCCAACTCTGGGGCCAACGTCCTGACTTTC.

The chain links TRBV30 to TRBJ2-5; 10 bases agree with TRBD2. The CDR3 contains 20 residues. CDR1 and CDR2 (germline): GTSNPN, SVGIG (reference sequence). The trim removed 4 bases at V and 1 base at J, leaving 21 bases unmatched. In nucleotides, the CDR3 is TGTGCCTGGACTCCCCCCGGCAGGGAGAGTAGCGGGAGGCCCCAAGAGACCCAGTACTTC. Amino acid sequence: CAWTPPGRESSGRPQETQYF.

The rearrangement links TRBV7-2 to TRBJ2-4; 9 nucleotides agree with TRBD1. The CDR3 loop spans 15 amino acids. The junction had 5 bases not matched to a gene; V was cut back by 8 bases and J by 0 bases. Germline values: CDR1 SGHTA, CDR2 FQGNSA. The DNA for the CDR3 is TGTGCCAGCGGGGACAGGGAGCTAGCCAAAAACATTCAGTACTTC. It codes for CASGDRELAKNIQYF.

The chain has TRBV9 and TRBJ2-4; 8 bases match TRBD1. The CDR3 length is 15 residues. Germline V gene lookup returns CDR1 SGDLS and CDR2 YYNGEE. V dropped 1 base and J dropped 6; count of bases not matched to a gene: 6. The CDR3 sequence: CASSVLGTGGNIQYF. The CDR3 coding sequence is TGTGCCAGCAGCGTACTAGGGACAGGTGGAAACATTCAGTACTTC.

This clone showed up just once. The V gene is TRBV4-3, the J gene TRBJ1-3; D remains ambiguous. Trimming left V 0 bases short and J 0 bases short, with 6 bases between. The CDR3 runs to 15 residues. In germline, CDR1 is LGHNA, CDR2 YSLEER. CDR3 in DNA: TGCGCCAGCAGCCAAGATTCCCGCTCTGGAAACACCATATATTTT. It is translated as CASSQDSRSGNTIYF.

The table lists this clone with a few counts. V usage is TRBV6-5 and J usage is TRBJ1-4, with D perhaps matching TRBD1 (6 bases). Looked up from germline, CDR1 is MNHEY and CDR2 is SVGAGI. The CDR3 is 14 amino acids. Trimming took 5 bases from V and 8 from J, leaving 15 bases between them. In DNA, the CDR3 is TGTGCCAGCAGTAAGACAGGATCCCACGAAAAACTGTTTTTT. Encoded protein: CASSKTGSHEKLFF.

This sequence joins TRBV28 and TRBJ2-4; a weak D match, TRBD1 (6 bases). The CDR3 totals 16 residues. The ends were cut back, 6 bases at V and 6 bases at J, with 21 bases in the middle. The germline CDR1 and CDR2 sequences are MDHEN and SYDVKM. The CDR3 spells CASRAGPPQGPNIQYF. The DNA of the CDR3 is TGTGCCAGCAGGGCCGGGCCCCCCCAGGGGCCAAACATTCAGTACTTC.

This clone has only one observation. The chain is built from TRBV10-1 and TRBJ1-1; D not resolved. The CDR3 loop spans 13 amino acids. The V end lost 2 bases, the J end lost 7 bases, and 11 bases lay between the germline ends. Germline V gene sequence: CDR1 WNHNN, CDR2 SYGVQD (reference sequence). The CDR3 DNA reads TGCGCCAGCAGTGAGGCGCGGGTCGGTGAAGCTTTCTTT. Translated, it gives CASSEARVGEAFF.

The rearrangement links TRBV18 to TRBJ2-6; 8 bases are shared with TRBD1. CDR1 and CDR2 from the germline V gene are KGHSH and LQKENI. This CDR3 has 18 residues. J was trimmed by 0 bases and V by 4 bases; bases with no gene match: 8. CDR3 nucleotides: TGTGCCAGCTCACAGTCACAGGGGGGCTCCTCTGGGGCCAACGTCCTGACTTTC. The encoded protein is CASSQSQGGSSGANVLTF.

This clone occurred a few times. This chain connects TRBV28 to TRBJ1-6; 8 nucleotides align to TRBD1. Germline-derived CDR1 and CDR2 are MDHEN and SYDVKM. This CDR3 comprises 17 residues. Germline trimming cut 4 bases from V and 6 bases from J; bases unmatched to any gene: 11. CDR3 protein: CASSSPGQEGSNSPLHF. Written as DNA, the CDR3 is TGTGCCAGCAGTTCTCCGGGACAGGAGGGATCTAATTCACCCCTCCACTTT.

The CDR3 is CAWSRRTGRTDTQYF. The CDR3 coding sequence is TGTGCCTGGAGTAGGAGGACCGGGAGAACAGATACGCAGTATTTT. V is TRBV30 and J is TRBJ2-3; weak D call: TRBD2 (6 bases). The CDR3 covers 15 residues. Germline V gene sequence: CDR1 GTSNPN, CDR2 SVGIG (reference sequence). The V end was cut by 2 bases, the J end by 3 bases, with 15 bases between.

This clone was detected only a few times. The rearrangement joins TRBV7-8 to TRBJ1-5; D perhaps matches TRBD1 (5 bases). CDR3 size: 15 residues. The V gene lost 5 bases and the J gene lost 9 bases, with 20 bases spanning the gap. Per the germline V gene, CDR1 is SGHVS and CDR2 is FQNEAQ. CDR3 sequence: CASSGQGATGLPQHF. The CDR3 DNA reads as TGTGCCAGCAGCGGTCAGGGTGCCACAGGTTTGCCCCAGCATTTT.

The CDR3: CASSSGTSGYNEQFF. In DNA, the CDR3 is TGTGCCAGCAGCTCCGGGACTAGCGGCTACAATGAGCAGTTCTTC. The chain recombines TRBV5-4 with TRBJ2-1, with 11 bases matching TRBD2. The V gene's germline CDR1 is SGHNT and CDR2 YYREEE (reference sequence). CDR3 length equals 15 residues. Trimming took 3 bases from V and 3 from J; bases not matched to a gene: 2.

The chain has TRBV11-2 and TRBJ1-3, with D unclear. The germline CDR1 and CDR2 sequences are SGHAT and FQNNGV. Trimming stripped 4 bases from V and 0 bases from J, with 16 bases between. The CDR3 runs 17 residues. CDR3 sequence reads: CASSSSRTGASGNTIYF. In DNA, the CDR3 is TGTGCCAGCAGCTCCTCGCGGACTGGAGCCTCTGGAAACACCATATATTTT.

The genes are TRBV10-2 and TRBJ2-2; 10 positions agree with TRBD1. The CDR3 extends over 15 amino acids. Trimming cost V 2 bases and J 5 bases; bases outside gene matches: 2. The germline gives CDR1 WSHSY, CDR2 SAAADI. CDR3 sequence (DNA): TGCGCCAGCAGTGAGCCGGGACAGGGGACCGGGGAGCTGTTTTTT. Its protein is CASSEPGQGTGELFF.

The chain is built from TRBV7-9 and TRBJ2-1; 7 bases agree with TRBD2. V trimming: 5 bases; J trimming: 2 bases; junction bases outside the gene matches: 6. Germline CDR1 reads SEHNR; CDR2 reads FQNEAQ (reference sequence). The CDR3 covers 15 residues. CDR3 amino acids: CASSRRERAYNEQFF. The CDR3 nucleotides read TGTGCCAGCAGCCGGCGGGAGAGGGCCTACAATGAGCAGTTCTTC.

This sequence joins TRBV11-2 and TRBJ2-1; no clear D. The V gene lost 5 bases and the J gene lost 0 bases, with 11 bases spanning the gap. The V gene's germline CDR1 is SGHAT and CDR2 FQNNGV. This CDR3 spans 15 amino acids. DNA for the CDR3: TGTGCCAGCAGCCAAGCGATAAGCTCCTACAATGAGCAGTTCTTC. Its translation is CASSQAISSYNEQFF.

The chain carries TRBV7-2 and TRBJ2-1; tentatively, D is TRBD2 (5 bases). The ends were cut back, 3 bases at V and 3 bases at J, with 15 bases in the middle. CDR3 length: 16 amino acids. In germline, CDR1 is SGHTA, CDR2 FQGNSA. CDR3 loop: CASSLRLGGFYNEQFF. For the CDR3, the DNA is TGTGCCAGCAGCTTGAGGCTAGGCGGGTTCTACAATGAGCAGTTCTTC.

The V call is TRBV12-3 or TRBV12-4, the J call TRBJ1-2, with D possibly being TRBD1 (6 bases). V lost 6 bases, J lost 8 bases, and 13 bases lay in between. This CDR3 comprises 12 residues. DNA for the CDR3: TGTGCCAGCAGGATTGGGGGGGGCGGCTACACCTTC. Residues: CASRIGGGGYTF.

This chain uses TRBV29-1 with TRBJ2-5; 9 bases are shared with TRBD1. The junction had 7 bases not matched to a gene; V was cut back by 8 bases and J by 6 bases. CDR1 and CDR2 (germline): SQVTM, ANQGSEA. The CDR3 is 12 amino acids. CDR3 amino acids: CSFWTGVKTQYF. DNA for the CDR3: TGCAGCTTTTGGACAGGGGTAAAGACCCAGTACTTC. Full variable domain (rest looked up from reference TRBV29-1 and TRBJ2-5): SAVISQKPSRDICQRGTSLTIQCQVDSQVTMMFWYRQQPGQSLTLIATANQGSEATYESGFVIDKFPISRPNLTFSTLTVSNMSPEDSSIYLCSFWTGVKTQYFGPGTRLLVL.

The rearrangement uses TRBV19 and TRBJ1-2; D not certain. Per germline, CDR1 LNHDA and CDR2 SQIVND (reference sequence). This CDR3 comprises 11 residues. V was clipped by 1 base and J by 7 bases, with 4 bases between them. CDR3 sequence reads: CASSIAGGYTF. CDR3 in DNA: TGTGCCAGTAGTATAGCGGGTGGCTACACCTTC.

The V and J genes are TRBV29-1 and TRBJ1-3, with unresolved D. This CDR3 is built from 12 residues. Trimming pared 3 bases from V and 3 bases from J, leaving 6 bases between. In germline, CDR1 is SQVTM, CDR2 ANQGSEA. CDR3 nucleotide sequence: TGCAGCGTTGACGGCGGTGGAAACACCATATATTTT. Its translation: CSVDGGGNTIYF.

V is TRBV4-1 and J is TRBJ2-3; 10 bases agree with TRBD2. There are 17 residues in the CDR3. Germline CDR1 is MGHRA and CDR2 is YSYEKL. Trimming cost V 0 bases and J 8 bases; bases outside gene matches: 11. The CDR3 is CASSQDKAGGPTGTQYF. The CDR3 nucleotides read TGCGCCAGCAGCCAAGATAAAGCGGGAGGGCCAACCGGTACGCAGTATTTT.

In its sample, this clone was seen once. The chain uses TRBV19 and TRBJ2-2; weak D call: TRBD2 (6 bases). Germline CDR1 and CDR2: LNHDA and SQIVND (reference sequence). Trimming cost V 4 bases and J 1 base, with 13 bases left between them. The CDR3 has 16 amino acids. CDR3 amino acids: CASSKGLGQNTGELFF. The CDR3 region has the DNA TGTGCCAGTAGTAAGGGACTCGGACAGAACACCGGGGAGCTGTTTTTT.

V is TRBV18 and J is TRBJ2-1, with D uncertain. CDR3 size: 14 residues. Germline assignment: CDR1 KGHSH and CDR2 LQKENI. Trimming took off 3 bases at V and 1 base at J, with 7 bases between the two ends. CDR3 in DNA: TGTGCCAGCTCACCTTTCCTTTCCTACAATGAGCAGTTCTTC. Translation gives CASSPFLSYNEQFF.

The chain couples TRBV5-6 to TRBJ1-1; D is undetermined. The germline V gene has CDR1 SGHDT and CDR2 YYEEEE. Trimming pared 1 base from V and 4 bases from J, leaving 8 bases between. The CDR3 totals 13 residues. The CDR3 sequence: CASSLLRVTEAFF. Written as DNA, the CDR3 is TGTGCCAGCAGCTTGTTGAGGGTCACTGAAGCTTTCTTT.

This CDR3 is CAWSITGIAGNTIYF. In DNA, the CDR3 is TGTGCCTGGAGTATCACAGGGATAGCAGGAAACACCATATATTTT. The chain uses TRBV30 and TRBJ1-3; the D gene is possibly TRBD1 (6 bases). V was pared by 2 bases and J by 4 bases, with 15 bases between. The CDR3 loop spans 15 amino acids. Per germline, CDR1 GTSNPN and CDR2 SVGIG (reference sequence).